The 9 T cell receptor beta chains below all came from one sample that was sequenced in a study of control samples from healthy donors and cancer patients. Some clones are missing from TCRdb's copy, which holds only in-frame ones; the method was immunoSEQ multiplex PCR. The sample lists 100,000 to 150,000 clones; 75% to 95% were seen once. The sample was blood. The receptors stem from a man aged 35 to 55 in good health.

The DNA for the CDR3 is TGTGCCAGCAGCTTAGCTGGGACAGGGTCCCAGCCCCAGCATTTT. It specifies CASSLAGTGSQPQHF. The chain couples TRBV7-9 to TRBJ1-5; TRBD1 aligns across 9 bases. The CDR3 is 15 amino acids. With V trimmed by 0 bases and J by 7 bases, 4 bases remained unmatched. The germline gives CDR1 SEHNR, CDR2 FQNEAQ (reference sequence).

This chain joins TRBV6-5 and TRBJ1-5, with TRBD1 matching 7 bases. This CDR3 contains 15 residues. V was pared by 4 bases and J by 7 bases, with 10 bases of the junction left unmatched. Germline V gene sequence: CDR1 MNHEY, CDR2 SVGAGI. CDR3 in amino acids: CASSLKTGKGQPQHF. The DNA of the CDR3 is TGTGCCAGCAGTTTAAAGACAGGGAAGGGCCAGCCCCAGCATTTT.

J is TRBJ1-1 and V is TRBV5-1; 11 positions match TRBD1. With 4 bases clipped from V and 3 bases from J, the junction kept 2 bases outside the gene matches. Germline loops: CDR1 SGHRS, CDR2 YFSETQ. The CDR3 runs to 14 residues. Written as DNA, the CDR3 is TGCGCCAGCAGCCCGGACAGGGGGCACACTGAAGCTTTCTTT. It is translated as CASSPDRGHTEAFF.

This chain connects TRBV28 to TRBJ2-7; 7 nucleotides align to TRBD1. Germline V gives CDR1 MDHEN, CDR2 SYDVKM. This CDR3 has 15 residues. V was pared by 6 bases and J by 5 bases, with 13 bases of the junction left unmatched. CDR3 sequence (DNA): TGTGCCAGCAGCCCGGGGACAGCTAAACGGGACGAGCAGTACTTC. Translated, it gives CASSPGTAKRDEQYF.

The V and J genes are TRBV14 and TRBJ2-3; D not certain. CDR1 is SGHDN, CDR2 FVKESK, per germline. The CDR3 totals 15 residues. With 0 bases removed from V and 1 base from J, the gap between germline ends came to 8 bases. This CDR3 is CASSQELSGTDTQYF. The CDR3 DNA sequence: TGTGCCAGCAGCCAAGAGCTAAGCGGCACAGATACGCAGTATTTT.

The sample holds one count of this clone. This chain joins TRBV7-9 and TRBJ2-7, with D maybe TRBD2 (5 bases). Trimming removed 0 bases from V and 5 bases from J, with 8 bases in between. The CDR3 extends over 13 amino acids. CDR1 is SEHNR and CDR2 is FQNEAQ in the germline V gene (reference sequence). In nucleotides, the CDR3 is TGTGCCAGCAGCTTAGCTGGGAGCCACGAGCAGTACTTC. Translation gives CASSLAGSHEQYF.

V usage is TRBV5-1 and J usage is TRBJ2-3; TRBD1 aligns across 9 bases. The germline V gene encodes CDR1 SGHRS and CDR2 YFSETQ. V lost 2 bases and J lost 5; bases outside the gene matches: 9. CDR3 length: 16 residues. CDR3 amino acids: CASSFRDREFGDTQYF. The CDR3 DNA follows: TGCGCCAGCAGCTTCCGGGACAGGGAGTTTGGAGATACGCAGTATTTT.

The V and J genes are TRBV7-9 and TRBJ2-3, with 8 bases matching TRBD1. The CDR3 has 15 amino acids. Germline V CDR1 and CDR2: SEHNR, FQNEAQ (reference sequence). J was trimmed by 2 bases and V by 5 bases; bases with no gene match: 6. For the CDR3, the DNA is TGTGCCAGCAGCGACCGACAGGGGATCACAGATACGCAGTATTTT. Protein sequence: CASSDRQGITDTQYF.

This rearrangement joins TRBV27 to TRBJ2-7; D is uncertain. This CDR3 has 14 amino acids. Germline CDR1 is MNHEY and CDR2 is SMNVEV (reference sequence). V gave up 5 bases and J gave up 1 base, with 12 bases separating them. In DNA, the CDR3 is TGTGCCAGCAGTAACCCCCCTTTATCCTACGAGCAGTACTTC. Protein sequence: CASSNPPLSYEQYF.